These T cell receptor beta chains were read from a single sample in a study of blood T cells in healthy people across ages. A single record per CDR3 protein comes from TCRdb applying MiXCR to the 5' RACE reads. The sample records 580,000 or so distinct CDR3 sequences, about 45% being singletons. Specimen: blood. Every receptor here comes from a man older than 75 in good health. The conserved cysteine and the conserved F or W are not part of the CDR3 here.

V	J	CDR3
TRBV5-6	TRBJ2-1	ASSLALSGGNEQF
TRBV5-1	TRBJ2-7	ASSPPLAEEQY
TRBV20-1	TRBJ2-3	SAPGEGGRTDTQY
TRBV28	TRBJ1-4	ASSIRTGTGREKLF
TRBV25-1	TRBJ1-2	ASSEQAYGYT
TRBV27	TRBJ2-5	ASRVGLLGTQY
TRBV9	TRBJ2-5	ASSGPTPQETQY
TRBV7-2	TRBJ2-1	TSSLDVGNKVQF
TRBV7-9	TRBJ1-1	AGLTGGTEAF
TRBV5-4	TRBJ2-3	ASSHGRTSTDTQY
TRBV3-1	TRBJ2-3	ASSLGQGGNTDTQY
TRBV7-9	TRBJ2-7	ASSLGRQGHEQY
TRBV7-2	TRBJ2-7	ASSQGLAGAFPYNEQY
TRBV4-3	TRBJ2-7	ASSQDTGTYEQY
TRBV10-3	TRBJ2-7	AINWQLAGTNEQY
TRBV3-1	TRBJ1-6	ASSQDCSSLSPLH
TRBV2	TRBJ2-2	ASSELGGGPGELF
TRBV28	TRBJ2-1	ASSRDAQDNEQF
TRBV20-1	TRBJ1-2	SAMGGEVRDGYT
TRBV7-2	TRBJ2-7	ASSPRPGTYQPLSYEQY
TRBV20-1	TRBJ2-3	SAGSKRGTDTQY
TRBV20-1	TRBJ2-3	SATRPGSRADTQY
TRBV24-1	TRBJ2-1	ATSVSQRNEQF
TRBV6-1	TRBJ2-1	ASSDAPSSYNEQF
TRBV21-1	TRBJ1-2	ASNRTGTNYGYT
TRBV6-2/TRBV6-3	TRBJ1-4	ASSYDSATNEKLF
TRBV29-1	TRBJ2-7	SVRRGCEQY
TRBV29-1	TRBJ2-7	SVTSGTGISYEQY
TRBV4-3	.	ASSLSNRDRVHEQY
TRBV5-1	TRBJ2-7	ASSWTGDEQY
TRBV7-9	TRBJ2-3	ASSPTSDMDTQY
TRBV10-3	TRBJ2-3	AISEVTSSDTQY
TRBV6-5	TRBJ1-5	ARKSNQPQH
TRBV30	TRBJ2-3	AWTSGTDADTQY
TRBV6-5	TRBJ1-6	ASSYSSGGLASPLH
TRBV7-3	TRBJ2-3	ASSSLRQGGLRDTQY
TRBV7-9	TRBJ1-1	ASSFGGPGAEAF
TRBV5-1	TRBJ2-1	ASSLGYDEQF
TRBV5-1	TRBJ2-1	ASSGGTLPNEQF
TRBV5-1	TRBJ2-7	ASSFNRGISYEQY
TRBV20-1	TRBJ1-5	SASQRGGQGNQPQH
TRBV6-5	TRBJ2-6	ASSYLGTASSGANVLT
TRBV7-2	TRBJ2-1	ASSLVVRDNEQF
TRBV14	TRBJ2-5	ASSHRQMVETQY
TRBV20-1	TRBJ2-1	SARYNEQF
TRBV4-2	TRBJ1-2	ASSRGENYGYT
TRBV10-2	TRBJ2-7	ASSEAGRHEQY
TRBV27	TRBJ2-1	ASSPAGRLNEQF
TRBV6-2/TRBV6-3	TRBJ2-1	ASGLPSGNYNEQF
TRBV20-1	TRBJ2-3	SARDPPGGATDTQY
TRBV12-3/TRBV12-4	TRBJ1-6	ASSTGVIGSPLH
TRBV6-5	TRBJ2-7	ASSDSGKSEQY
TRBV7-9	TRBJ2-3	ASSFQEGREDSTDTQY
TRBV3-1	TRBJ2-5	ASSQGRIETQY
TRBV7-2	TRBJ2-7	ASSGRTGLLYEQY